Each of the 27 T cell receptor beta chains below was sequenced from the same sample in a study of CD8+ T cells in alopecia areata. Specified treatment: oral pan-JAK inhibitor, 5-10 mg twice daily. Sequencing templates came from extracted RNA that was reverse transcribed into cDNA. Some clones are missing from TCRdb's copy, which holds only in-frame ones; the method was immunoSEQ multiplex PCR. This table has about 42,000 clones, about 71% appearing once. Sample: CD8+ T cells sorted from blood, taken at week 4, from a patient treated with tofacitinib. The receptors originated from a human donor with alopecia areata.

The V gene is TRBV2, the J gene TRBJ2-6; either TRBD1 or TRBD2 may supply D (5 bases each). Deletions cut 5 bases from V and 1 base from J, with 12 bases between. The CDR3 is made up of 16 amino acids. CDR1 and CDR2 from the germline V gene are SNHLY and FYNNEI. The CDR3 here is CASSPGRPSGANVLTF. The CDR3 DNA reads as TGTGCCAGCAGTCCGGGACGTCCGTCTGGGGCCAACGTCCTGACTTTC.

This chain links TRBV7-8 with TRBJ2-1; D unclear. The CDR3 has 13 amino acids. The germline CDR1 and CDR2 sequences are SGHVS and FQNEAQ. Trimming shortened V by 5 bases and J by 5 bases, and 10 bases separated the two germline ends. CDR3 nucleotide sequence: TGTGCCAGCAGCAGAGACATAAACAATGAGCAGTTCTTC. This sequence encodes CASSRDINNEQFF.

This clone has a handful of counts. The chain carries TRBV10-2 and TRBJ1-2, with D possibly matching TRBD1 (6 bases). V lost 3 bases and J 4 bases, leaving 12 bases between the germline ends. This CDR3 is built from 14 residues. In germline, CDR1 is WSHSY, CDR2 SAAADI. This CDR3 is CASSDGQPIYGYTF. The CDR3 DNA reads as TGCGCCAGCAGTGATGGACAGCCCATCTATGGCTACACCTTC.

The chain uses TRBV4-2 and TRBJ1-6; D gene uncertain. V lost 0 bases and J lost 4, with 10 bases in between. This CDR3 has 16 residues. In germline, CDR1 is LGHNA, CDR2 YNFKEQ. This CDR3 reads CASSQDASDYNSPLHF. The CDR3 DNA is TGTGCCAGCAGCCAAGATGCCAGCGATTATAATTCACCCCTCCACTTT.

The rearrangement joins TRBV11-1 to TRBJ1-1; D call uncertain. V was trimmed by 1 base and J by 0 bases, leaving 3 bases between them. Germline loops: CDR1 SGHAT, CDR2 FQDESV (reference sequence). The CDR3 runs to 13 residues. The CDR3 DNA reads TGTGCCAGCAGCTTAGGTGTGAACACTGAAGCTTTCTTT. This codes for CASSLGVNTEAFF. Together with reference TRBV11-1 and TRBJ1-1, the CDR3 gives the full variable domain: EAEVAQSPRYKITEKSQAVAFWCDPISGHATLYWYRQILGQGPELLVQFQDESVVDDSQLPKDRFSAERLKGVDSTLKIQPAELGDSAMYLCASSLGVNTEAFFGQGTRLTVV.

J is TRBJ2-3 and V is TRBV5-1, with D possibly matching TRBD1 (6 bases). This CDR3 is 16 amino acids long. V dropped 1 base and J dropped 0 bases, with 12 bases sitting between them. Germline V gene lookup returns CDR1 SGHRS and CDR2 YFSETQ. Here the CDR3 DNA reads TGCGCCAGCAGCTTGAACAGGGAAACTAGCACAGATACGCAGTATTTT. Translated: CASSLNRETSTDTQYF.

J is TRBJ2-6 and V is TRBV27, with TRBD1 as a possible D gene (7 bases). V lost 10 bases, J lost 0 bases, and 19 bases lay in between. Germline V gene data show CDR1 as MNHEY and CDR2 as SMNVEV (reference sequence). This CDR3 region has 17 residues. Here the CDR3 DNA reads TGTGCCATGGGGTGGAGGGGGCTGTACTCTGGGGCCAACGTCCTGACTTTC. This codes for CAMGWRGLYSGANVLTF.

The chain links TRBV10-3 to TRBJ2-1; a possible D gene is TRBD2 (6 bases). This CDR3 is 11 amino acids long. The V gene lost 9 bases and the J gene lost 5 bases, with 8 bases spanning the gap. Germline assignment: CDR1 ENHRY and CDR2 SYGVKD. The CDR3 reads CAMAGNNEQFF. The DNA for the CDR3 is TGTGCCATGGCGGGGAACAATGAGCAGTTCTTC.

Here the CDR3 DNA reads TGTGCCATCAGCGGGACGGGGGAATATCAGCCCCAGCATTTT. It is translated as CAISGTGEYQPQHF. The chain joins TRBV10-3 to TRBJ1-5; tentative D call: TRBD1 (5 bases). Trimming took 6 bases from V and 5 from J, leaving 14 bases between them. Germline assignment: CDR1 ENHRY and CDR2 SYGVKD. The CDR3 covers 14 residues.

This chain connects TRBV10-2 to TRBJ1-1; no reliable D call. CDR3 length: 13 residues. The germline V and J ends were trimmed by 2 bases and 5 bases, with 9 bases remaining between them. The V gene's germline CDR1 is WSHSY and CDR2 SAAADI. The CDR3 DNA reads TGCGCCAGCAGTGAGGAAGGAGGGACTGAAGCTTTCTTT. Its protein is CASSEEGGTEAFF.

V usage is TRBV30 and J usage is TRBJ1-2; D possibly corresponds to TRBD1 (5 bases). Germline V gene sequence: CDR1 GTSNPN, CDR2 SVGIG (reference sequence). This CDR3 has 15 residues. V was cut by 0 bases and J by 2 bases, with 13 bases left in between. CDR3 nucleotides: TGTGCCTGGAGTGTACAAGGGGACGTCAACTATGGCTACACCTTC. Protein: CAWSVQGDVNYGYTF.

This clone came up a few times. The V and J genes are TRBV7-8 and TRBJ2-7; 10 nucleotides agree with TRBD1. The CDR3 totals 14 residues. V lost 5 bases and J lost 4; bases outside the gene matches: 5. CDR1 is SGHVS and CDR2 is FQNEAQ in the germline V gene. The CDR3 nucleotides are TGTGCCAGCAGCCCGAGACAGGGGGCTTACGAGCAGTACTTC. Translated, it gives CASSPRQGAYEQYF.

The V gene is TRBV27, the J gene TRBJ2-7; the D gene could be TRBD1 or TRBD2 (5 bases each). The ends were cut back, 5 bases at V and 6 bases at J, with 14 bases in the middle. The CDR3 sequence is 13 residues long. Germline assignment: CDR1 MNHEY and CDR2 SMNVEV (reference sequence). As DNA, the CDR3 is TGTGCCAGCAGTCCCCTCCGGGGCGGCGAGCAGTACTTC. Its protein is CASSPLRGGEQYF.

This clone showed up just a few times. V and J are TRBV29-1 and TRBJ2-7, with 8 bases fitting TRBD1. The CDR3 spans 14 residues. Germline CDR1 and CDR2: SQVTM and ANQGSEA. The V segment lost 6 bases and the J segment 1 base; nucleotides outside the gene matches: 8. The CDR3 bases are TGCAGCGTCCTAGGTGGACAGGGTTCCTACGAGCAGTACTTC. Amino acid sequence: CSVLGGQGSYEQYF.

V and J are TRBV27 and TRBJ2-6; no reliable D call. Between the trimmed V and J ends, which lost 3 bases and 0 bases, there was a span of 6 bases. Germline V gene sequence: CDR1 MNHEY, CDR2 SMNVEV (reference sequence). There are 15 residues in the CDR3. The CDR3 here is CASSFFSSGANVLTF. The CDR3 nucleotides are TGTGCCAGCAGTTTTTTCAGCTCTGGGGCCAACGTCCTGACTTTC.

The rearrangement links TRBV9 to TRBJ2-7, with TRBD1 matching over 7 bases. With 1 base clipped from V and 3 bases from J, the junction kept 7 bases outside the gene matches. Germline loops: CDR1 SGDLS, CDR2 YYNGEE. The CDR3 has 15 residues. The CDR3 region is CASSVSDRLSYEQYF. CDR3 bases: TGTGCCAGCAGCGTATCGGACAGGCTAAGCTACGAGCAGTACTTC. The complete variable domain, with remaining parts taken from reference TRBV9 and TRBJ2-7, reads DSGVTQTPKHLITATGQRVTLRCSPRSGDLSVYWYQQSLDQGLQFLIQYYNGEERAKGNILERFSAQQFPDLHSELNLSSLELGDSALYFCASSVSDRLSYEQYFGPGTRLTVT.

This rearrangement joins TRBV4-3 to TRBJ2-3; D gene uncertain. Trimming cost V 0 bases and J 5 bases, with 12 bases left between them. The CDR3 contains 15 residues. Germline CDR1 LGHNA, CDR2 YSLEER. The CDR3 DNA sequence: TGCGCCAGCAGCCAAGATCGGATCCGGGTAGATACGCAGTATTTT. Translated, it gives CASSQDRIRVDTQYF.

The chain is built from TRBV27 and TRBJ2-7, with 9 bases fitting TRBD1. Germline loops: CDR1 MNHEY, CDR2 SMNVEV (reference sequence). The length of the CDR3 is 14 residues. The J segment lost 7 bases and the V segment lost 6 bases, leaving 10 bases of the junction unmatched. CDR3 loop: CASRVLLGQGEQYF. The CDR3 nucleotides are TGTGCCAGCAGAGTATTACTCGGACAGGGGGAGCAGTACTTC.

Within the sample, this clone is medium-sized. The chain has TRBV7-2 and TRBJ1-1; D remains ambiguous. Germline assignment: CDR1 SGHTA and CDR2 FQGNSA. This CDR3 has 11 amino acids. The V end was cut by 6 bases, the J end by 5 bases, with 7 bases between. CDR3 residues: CASSYETEAFF. Written as DNA, the CDR3 is TGTGCCAGCAGTTACGAGACTGAAGCTTTCTTT.

This clone was observed a single time. The chain carries TRBV7-2 and TRBJ2-6, with TRBD1 matching 7 bases. Germline values: CDR1 SGHTA, CDR2 FQGNSA. Germline trimming cut 1 base from V and 0 bases from J; bases unmatched to any gene: 9. The CDR3 runs 19 residues. CDR3 in amino acids: CASSLDRQGGFSGANVLTF. The DNA of the CDR3 is TGTGCCAGCAGCTTAGATCGTCAAGGGGGCTTCTCTGGGGCCAACGTCCTGACTTTC.

The gene calls are TRBV2 and TRBJ1-5; TRBD1 is a possible D gene (5 bases). The CDR3 loop spans 12 amino acids. The germline gives CDR1 SNHLY, CDR2 FYNNEI. Trimming stripped 7 bases from V and 11 bases from J, with 15 bases between. CDR3 coding DNA: TGTGCCAGCAAGGTGAGGGGTCGGGCCCAGCATTTT. As protein: CASKVRGRAQHF.

This chain's CDR3 is CSVVYTNTEAFF. CDR3 bases: TGCAGCGTTGTCTACACGAACACTGAAGCTTTCTTT. This chain links TRBV29-1 with TRBJ1-1; no clear D gene. Germline lookup yields CDR1 SQVTM and CDR2 ANQGSEA. The germline V and J ends were trimmed by 4 bases and 1 base, with 7 bases remaining between them. CDR3 length equals 12 residues.

In this sample, this clone turned up a few times. The V and J genes are TRBV19 and TRBJ2-1; D may be TRBD1 (5 bases). The ends were cut back, 3 bases at V and 4 bases at J, with 7 bases in the middle. Germline V gene sequence: CDR1 LNHDA, CDR2 SQIVND (reference sequence). The CDR3 covers 13 residues. The CDR3 sequence is CASSIRGYNEQFF. The CDR3 nucleotides read TGTGCCAGTAGTATTAGGGGATACAATGAGCAGTTCTTC.

The chain has TRBV29-1 and TRBJ2-1; 12 nucleotides match TRBD2. The CDR3 length is 14 residues. Germline values: CDR1 SQVTM, CDR2 ANQGSEA. With V trimmed by 1 base and J by 9 bases, 4 bases remained unmatched. This CDR3 reads CSVEGTSGALEQFF. CDR3 in DNA: TGCAGCGTTGAAGGGACTAGCGGGGCCCTTGAGCAGTTCTTC.

The count of this clone is one. The chain links TRBV29-1 to TRBJ2-1; tentatively, D is TRBD2 (6 bases). Trimming removed 7 bases at V and 8 bases at J, with 21 bases between. The CDR3 has 14 amino acids. Germline CDR1 reads SQVTM; CDR2 reads ANQGSEA. CDR3: CSADGRGFLDEQFF. As DNA, the CDR3 is TGCAGCGCCGACGGGCGGGGTTTTCTCGATGAGCAGTTCTTC.

The V and J genes are TRBV30 and TRBJ2-1; no definite D call. The CDR3 has 12 amino acids. The V gene lost 1 base and the J gene lost 6 bases, with 7 bases spanning the gap. Looked up from germline, CDR1 is GTSNPN and CDR2 is SVGIG (reference sequence). In DNA, the CDR3 is TGTGCCTGGAGTGCGGTTCGCAATGAGCAGTTCTTC. Translated: CAWSAVRNEQFF.

CDR3 sequence reads: CASSLGHNTEAFF. Here the CDR3 DNA reads TGTGCCAGCAGTTTAGGACACAACACTGAAGCTTTCTTT. The chain has TRBV27 and TRBJ1-1, with D possibly being TRBD1 (5 bases). Trimming removed 2 bases at V and 2 bases at J, with 6 bases between. The CDR3 spans 13 residues. Germline CDR1 reads MNHEY; CDR2 reads SMNVEV (reference sequence).